This TCR beta chain is drawn from a study of shared clonotypes between healthy human individuals. Study details: A couple of women and a few men aged 18 to 49 served as donors. General study points: Relative to their counterparts shared across all four donors, non-shared clonotypes exhibited diminished generation probabilities.

Concerning this clone itself: Its antigen remains unknown. Other DNA variants within this sample encode the same CDR3.

This CDR3 spans 14 amino acids. Germline assignment: CDR1 MNHEY and CDR2 SVGAGI. Trimming took 2 bases from V and 4 from J; bases not matched to a gene: 5. The method was immunoSEQ multiplex PCR; TCRdb's version includes in-frame clones alone and lacks a portion of them. The sample contains 2 million to 2.5 million clones, 85% to 95% of which appear only once. The receptor's source is a man aged 18 to 29 in good health. Some clones in this sample may be carry-over from other donors' samples. This chain joins TRBV6-5 and TRBJ2-7; 7 nucleotides match TRBD2. Sequencing used naive CD4+ T cells from PBMCs. Specified subset: CD45RA+ positively selected. The CDR3 loop is CASSYGGREYEQYF. The CDR3 bases are TGTGCCAGCAGTTACGGCGGGAGAGAATACGAGCAGTACTTC.